Sequencing of this T cell receptor beta chain was carried out in a study of cytomegalovirus exposure and HLA in healthy donors. This PCR relied on a set of 60 Vbeta primers and 13 Jbeta primers. TCRdb keeps only in-frame clones here, not all; method: immunoSEQ multiplex PCR. The sample includes around 110,000 clones, around a tenth of them seen just once. CDR3 length equals 15 residues. CDR1 is MNHEY, CDR2 SVGAGI, per germline. Between the trimmed V and J ends, which lost 6 bases and 0 bases, there was a span of 14 bases. The V gene is TRBV6-5, the J gene TRBJ1-2; TRBD1 might be the D (5 bases). What was sequenced was PBMCs. The origin of this receptor is a man younger than 40 in good health and CMV-seronegative. This chain's CDR3 is CASREGLNPNYGYTF. The CDR3 nucleotides read TGTGCCAGCAGGGAGGGACTTAACCCTAACTATGGCTACACCTTC.